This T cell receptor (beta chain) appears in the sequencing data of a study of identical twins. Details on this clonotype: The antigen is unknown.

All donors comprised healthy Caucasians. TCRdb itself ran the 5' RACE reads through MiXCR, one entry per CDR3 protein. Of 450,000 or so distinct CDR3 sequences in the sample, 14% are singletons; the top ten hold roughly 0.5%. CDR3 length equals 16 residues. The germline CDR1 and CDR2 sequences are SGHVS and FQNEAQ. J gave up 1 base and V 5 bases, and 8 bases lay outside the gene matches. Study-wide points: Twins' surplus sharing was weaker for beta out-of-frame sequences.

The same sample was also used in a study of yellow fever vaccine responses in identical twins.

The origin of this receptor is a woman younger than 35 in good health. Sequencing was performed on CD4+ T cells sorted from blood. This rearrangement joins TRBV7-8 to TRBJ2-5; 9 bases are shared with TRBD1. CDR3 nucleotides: TGTGCCAGCAGCCCAGGGGACAGGGCACTCCAAGAGACCCAGTACTTC. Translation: CASSPGDRALQETQYF.